One and the same sample provided the 16 T cell receptor beta chains below, sequenced in a study of OX40 agonist ivuxolimab in advanced cancers. Method: immunoSEQ multiplex PCR; TCRdb's copy keeps in-frame clones and lacks some. Of about 31,000 clones detected, 75% to 95% appear once; the ten largest clones hold 4% to 5.5%. Sample: CD4+ or CD8+ T cells sorted from blood, taken in a trial of the OX40 agonist ivuxolimab. Receptors were obtained from an adult with an advanced solid tumor such as melanoma, head and neck, liver or kidney cancer.

In its sample, this clone was seen a few times. The J gene is TRBJ2-7, the V gene TRBV7-8, with 9 nucleotides matching TRBD1. The CDR3 is made up of 15 amino acids. In germline, CDR1 is SGHVS, CDR2 FQNEAQ. Germline trimming cut 3 bases from V and 2 bases from J; bases unmatched to any gene: 5. The CDR3 nucleotides read TGTGCCAGCAGCTTTCGGGACAGGGAAACCTACGAGCAGTACTTC. Residues: CASSFRDRETYEQYF.

The V and J genes are TRBV7-6 and TRBJ1-1; D is perhaps TRBD1 (5 bases). Germline assignment: CDR1 SGHVS and CDR2 FNYEAQ. Trimming took off 1 base at V and 6 bases at J, with 15 bases between the two ends. The CDR3 spans 15 residues. The CDR3 reads CASSLEPGRQPEAFF. Written as DNA, the CDR3 is TGTGCCAGCAGCTTAGAGCCGGGGCGCCAACCTGAAGCTTTCTTT. Using reference TRBV7-6 and TRBJ1-1 for the parts outside the CDR3, the full variable domain is GAGVSQSPRYKVTKRGQDVALRCDPISGHVSLYWYRQALGQGPEFLTYFNYEAQQDKSGLPNDRFSAERPEGSISTLTIQRTEQRDSAMYRCASSLEPGRQPEAFFGQGTRLTVV.

This clone showed up just once. The chain uses TRBV9 and TRBJ2-3, with 14 bases identical to TRBD2. This CDR3 has 17 residues. Germline CDR1 is SGDLS and CDR2 is YYNGEE. J lost 2 bases, V lost 0 bases, and 2 bases had no gene match. The CDR3 is CASSVAGLAGATDTQYF. CDR3 DNA sequence: TGTGCCAGCAGCGTAGCGGGACTAGCGGGAGCCACAGATACGCAGTATTTT. Combining the CDR3 with reference TRBV9 and TRBJ2-3 gives the whole variable domain DSGVTQTPKHLITATGQRVTLRCSPRSGDLSVYWYQQSLDQGLQFLIQYYNGEERAKGNILERFSAQQFPDLHSELNLSSLELGDSALYFCASSVAGLAGATDTQYFGPGTRLTVL.

V usage is TRBV9 and J usage is TRBJ2-3; TRBD2 agrees at 8 bases. Germline CDR1 is SGDLS and CDR2 is YYNGEE. Germline trimming cut 3 bases from V and 5 bases from J; bases unmatched to any gene: 11. The CDR3 runs to 16 residues. The CDR3 sequence is CASSEAGEDQEDTQYF. CDR3 nucleotides: TGTGCCAGCAGCGAAGCGGGAGAGGATCAGGAAGATACGCAGTATTTT.

This chain joins TRBV27 and TRBJ2-1; 9 nucleotides match TRBD1. The CDR3 is made up of 13 amino acids. Germline-derived CDR1 and CDR2 are MNHEY and SMNVEV (reference sequence). The V and J ends lost 10 bases and 7 bases, in that order; junction bases with no gene match: 8. The CDR3 reads CATKTGGGNEQFF. The CDR3 region has the DNA TGTGCCACAAAAACAGGGGGCGGAAATGAGCAGTTCTTC.

This clone has a single count. This chain links TRBV7-9 with TRBJ2-2, with D uncertain. The CDR3 is 15 amino acids. The germline V gene encodes CDR1 SEHNR and CDR2 FQNEAQ (reference sequence). The CDR3 is CGALLLGFDSGELFF. As DNA, the CDR3 is TGTGGGGCACTACTCCTTGGGTTTGATTCCGGGGAGCTGTTTTTT.

The chain employs TRBV4-3 and TRBJ2-1; D ambiguous. V was shortened by 0 bases and J by 4 bases, with 7 bases between the two germline ends. The CDR3 consists of 14 residues. From germline, CDR1 is LGHNA and CDR2 YSLEER. The CDR3 DNA follows: TGCGCCAGCAGCCAAGATCTGGCTTACAATGAGCAGTTCTTC. It translates to CASSQDLAYNEQFF.

Concerning this clone: Germline and junction disagree at one end, which may indicate a read error. V and J are TRBV7-7 and TRBJ2-3; no firm D call. The CDR3 extends over 12 amino acids. CDR1 is SSHAT and CDR2 is FNYEAQ in the germline V gene (reference sequence). CDR3 sequence: CASSPLGDTQYF. The DNA of the CDR3 is TGTGCTAGCAGCCCCCTAGGAGATACGCAGTATTTT.

This chain joins TRBV5-6 and TRBJ1-1; D is possibly TRBD1 (5 bases). Trimming took 0 bases from V and 1 from J, leaving 10 bases between them. The CDR3 consists of 15 residues. Looked up from germline, CDR1 is SGHDT and CDR2 is YYEEEE. CDR3 bases: TGTGCCAGCAGCTTGGCAGGGTTCACGAACACTGAAGCTTTCTTT. Amino acid sequence: CASSLAGFTNTEAFF. Filled out from reference TRBV5-6 and TRBJ1-1, the complete variable domain reads DAGVTQSPTHLIKTRGQQVTLRCSPKSGHDTVSWYQQALGQGPQFIFQYYEEEERQRGNFPDRFSGHQFPNYSSELNVNALLLGDSALYLCASSLAGFTNTEAFFGQGTRLTVV.

V usage is TRBV7-8 and J usage is TRBJ1-2; D remains unclear. Trimming removed 1 base from V and 2 bases from J, with 17 bases in between. Germline loops: CDR1 SGHVS, CDR2 FQNEAQ. The CDR3 totals 17 residues. The CDR3 bases are TGTGCCAGCAGCTTAGAGGCCCAAAGGGAGGTGAACTATGGCTACACCTTC. It translates to CASSLEAQREVNYGYTF.

The sample holds one count of this clone. This chain links TRBV19 with TRBJ2-3; tentative D call: TRBD2 (6 bases). The CDR3 has 15 amino acids. V was pared by 3 bases and J by 0 bases, with 10 bases between. Germline CDR1 LNHDA, CDR2 SQIVND (reference sequence). The CDR3 sequence is CASSMGDSSTDTQYF. The CDR3 DNA is TGTGCCAGTAGTATGGGGGACTCCAGCACAGATACGCAGTATTTT.

This sequence joins TRBV19 and TRBJ2-1; no clear D. Germline-derived CDR1 and CDR2 are LNHDA and SQIVND (reference sequence). The CDR3 runs to 11 residues. The V and J ends lost 6 bases and 3 bases respectively, with 3 bases between them. CDR3 sequence: CASRSYNEQFF. The CDR3 nucleotides are TGTGCCAGTAGAAGCTACAATGAGCAGTTCTTC.

The chain employs TRBV27 and TRBJ1-2; D remains unclear. CDR3 length: 13 amino acids. The V gene's germline CDR1 is MNHEY and CDR2 SMNVEV (reference sequence). Deletions cut 4 bases from V and 0 bases from J, with 6 bases between. Here the CDR3 DNA reads TGTGCCAGCAGTTCGGAAGCTAACTATGGCTACACCTTC. It encodes CASSSEANYGYTF.

The chain carries TRBV5-5 and TRBJ1-5; D not resolved. The germline gives CDR1 SGHKS, CDR2 YYEKEE (reference sequence). Trimming pared 6 bases from V and 0 bases from J, leaving 13 bases between. CDR3 length: 15 residues. The CDR3 DNA reads as TGTGCCAGCATGCCTAAAAGTGATAGCAATCAGCCCCAGCATTTT. Amino acids: CASMPKSDSNQPQHF.

This chain links TRBV7-6 with TRBJ2-5; tentatively, D is TRBD1 or TRBD2 (5 bases each). The germline V gene encodes CDR1 SGHVS and CDR2 FNYEAQ. The CDR3 has 14 residues. The germline V and J ends were trimmed by 4 bases and 5 bases, with 14 bases remaining between them. In nucleotides, the CDR3 is TGTGCCAGCAGCTCCGGGACGGCCTTGGAGACCCAGTACTTC. Amino acid sequence: CASSSGTALETQYF.

The chain uses TRBV6-5 and TRBJ1-5; D possibly corresponds to TRBD1 (6 bases). With 5 bases removed from V and 9 bases from J, the gap between germline ends came to 20 bases. This CDR3 region has 15 residues. CDR1 is MNHEY, CDR2 SVGAGI, per germline. The CDR3 here is CASSVSTGPAWPQHF. CDR3 bases: TGTGCCAGCAGTGTAAGTACAGGGCCTGCGTGGCCCCAGCATTTT.